The sequence of this T cell receptor beta chain was determined in a study of blood T cell repertoires in COVID-19 (dated by TCRdb to the early 2020s). Context from the whole study: Collaborator samples came from the United States, Italy and Spain and covered acute and convalescent phases of COVID-19. The prospective study material was composed of cDNA or gDNA derived from T cells, B-cell-depleted T cells, or PBMCs. Subjects who had been exposed to COVID-19, were actively infected with it, or had recovered from it provided the deeply sampled blood TCRbeta repertoires that made up the dataset. The repertoires were released in a freely available public database meant as a resource for research on the immune response to SARS-CoV-2. Samples were obtained from the ongoing ImmuneRACE study (first 160 participants) and from 1,200 or so subjects provided by 6 global collaborators. Nearly every sample came with metadata listing a de-identified subject ID, COVID-19 status, age in years and sex. Where available, HLA class I and class II types were taken from metadata supplied by the sample provider and were not determined by assay-based typing.

V was cut back by 5 bases and J by 4 bases, leaving a gap of 12 bases between them. The CDR3 runs 14 amino acids, cysteine and phenylalanine included. Only the CDR3 part of the read is kept: 42 bases, read in frame from the first base. The germline V gene specifies MNHEY as CDR1 and SVGAGI as CDR2. General findings and caveats noted by the study authors: The quantity of clinical and demographic metadata differed by source and by participant and was supplied without curation.

Notes on this clone: Its recognized antigen is unknown. The record has no base qualities; no much larger clone is one base away.

Samples from volunteer blood donors who had recovered from COVID-19 were contributed by a second Seattle source. Collaborating institutions collected whole blood in K2EDTA tubes following their own protocols. For TCRbeta analysis, collaborator samples were shipped as frozen whole blood, as isolated PBMCs, or as DNA extracted from either sample type. TCRbeta CDR3 regions were amplified from genomic DNA by means of the immunoSEQ Assay, a bias-controlled multiplex PCR. The original pipeline was this. The number of nucleated cells in each sample was estimated by amplification of reference gene primers within the assay. To quantify the absolute abundance of each unique TCRbeta CDR3 rearrangement, sequence reads were collapsed and filtered. Productive Simpson clonality was computed per sample as the square root of Simpson's diversity index over productive rearrangements. The table was pulled from immuneACCESS by TCRdb, which kept in-frame rearrangements only. Such tables lose some clones; where checked, under half of the loss comes from unresolved V genes, and the rest has no known cause. Clone size and V and J calls were adopted from that table, with D and trimming inferred from the DNA. This sample is represented by under 300,000 clones; nearly 90% of them were singletons. The ten largest clones add up to approximately 4.6% of the sample.

This TCR was recovered from a middle-aged woman who had recovered from COVID-19. The chain was built from TRBV6-5 and TRBJ2-1, and the D gene may be TRBD1, 6 bases matching. The sequenced sample consisted of peripheral blood. The CDR3 is CASSPPTGYNEQFF. At the DNA level, the sequence is TGTGCCAGCAGTCCGCCGACAGGTTACAATGAGCAGTTCTTC.